This note documents a single T cell receptor beta chain sequence. The source of the sample is a study of shared clonotypes between healthy human individuals. CDR3 length: 18 residues. Per the germline V gene, CDR1 is GTSNPN and CDR2 is SVGIG (reference sequence). J was trimmed by 0 bases and V by 0 bases; bases with no gene match: 8. The table came from immunoSEQ multiplex PCR; TCRdb's copy has only in-frame clones and leaves some out. The table records fewer than 2.5 million clones, roughly 93% of them present only once. The rearrangement joins TRBV30 to TRBJ1-4; TRBD1 agrees at 9 bases. Sequenced input: naive CD4+ T cells from PBMCs. As for subset: CD45RA+ positively selected. This TCR was sampled from a man younger than 35 in good health. Some clones in this sample may be carry-over from other donors' samples. The CDR3 loop is CAWSVRWGQGPTNEKLFF. The DNA for the CDR3 is TGTGCCTGGAGTGTACGGTGGGGACAGGGCCCAACTAATGAAAAACTGTTTTTT. Full variable domain (rest looked up from reference TRBV30 and TRBJ1-4): SQTIHQWPATLVQPVGSPLSLECTVEGTSNPNLYWYRQAAGRGLQLLFYSVGIGQISSEVPQNLSASRPQDRQFILSSKKLLLSDSGFYLCAWSVRWGQGPTNEKLFFGSGTQLSVL.